The present entry profiles one T cell receptor beta chain with its context. Its matching antigen is unknown. V was cut by 3 bases and J by 10 bases, with 17 bases left in between. CDR1 and CDR2 (germline): SGHNT, YYREEE (reference sequence). This CDR3 spans 13 amino acids. Cultured CD4+ T cell DNA was sequenced using the Oncomine TCR Beta short-read assay. Each CDR3 protein gets one entry after TCRdb re-called the PCR reads with MiXCR. This sample has fewer than 8,500 distinct CDR3 sequences, with around two fifths found just once. The data originate from a study of vaccination and CD4 T cells after COVID-19. Treatment defined: 10-day PBMC culture with coronavirus spike peptide pools or control peptides (ViraFEST assay). CD4+ T-cell collection from the unexposed donor predated the COVID-19 pandemic (2011-2018). Per-well cultures of millions of PBMCs received about 9.5 IU/ml IL-2 and around 10 ug/ml peptide pools.

The sequencing sample was made of CD4+ T cells from blood, cultured in vitro. The chain recombines TRBV5-4 with TRBJ2-7; D not certain. The TCR sequence derives from a human donor in good health. The CDR3 coding sequence is TGTGCCAGCAGCTCCGGACCTCAGGCCGGCCAGTACTTC. Protein: CASSSGPQAGQYF. The entire variable domain, with the rest obtained from reference TRBV5-4 and TRBJ2-7, is as follows: ETGVTQSPTHLIKTRGQQVTLRCSSQSGHNTVSWYQQALGQGPQFIFQYYREEENGRGNFPPRFSGLQFPNYSSELNVNALELDDSALYLCASSSGPQAGQYFGPGTRLTVT.